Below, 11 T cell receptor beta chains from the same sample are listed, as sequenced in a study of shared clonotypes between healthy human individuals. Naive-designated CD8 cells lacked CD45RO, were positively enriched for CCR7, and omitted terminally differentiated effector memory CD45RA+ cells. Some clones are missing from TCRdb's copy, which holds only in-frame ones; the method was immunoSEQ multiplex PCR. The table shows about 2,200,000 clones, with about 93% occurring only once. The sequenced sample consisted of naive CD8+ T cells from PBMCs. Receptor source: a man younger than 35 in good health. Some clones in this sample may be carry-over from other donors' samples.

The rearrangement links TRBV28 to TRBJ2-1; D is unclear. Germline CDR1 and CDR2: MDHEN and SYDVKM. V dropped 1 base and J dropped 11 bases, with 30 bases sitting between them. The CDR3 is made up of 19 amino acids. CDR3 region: CASSLSTPAFYSRKGKQFF. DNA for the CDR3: TGTGCCAGCAGTTTATCAACCCCCGCGTTTTACTCGAGAAAGGGTAAGCAGTTCTTC.

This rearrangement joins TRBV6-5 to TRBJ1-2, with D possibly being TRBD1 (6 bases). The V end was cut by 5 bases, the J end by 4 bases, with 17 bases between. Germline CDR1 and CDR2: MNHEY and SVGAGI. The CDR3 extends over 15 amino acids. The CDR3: CASSGEIRGGYGYTF. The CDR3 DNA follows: TGTGCCAGCAGTGGAGAGATCAGGGGTGGCTATGGCTACACCTTC.

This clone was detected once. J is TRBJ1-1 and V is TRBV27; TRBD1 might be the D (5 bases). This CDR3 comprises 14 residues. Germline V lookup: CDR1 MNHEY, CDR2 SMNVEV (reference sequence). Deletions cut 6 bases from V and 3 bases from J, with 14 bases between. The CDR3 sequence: CASSPQGEYTEAFF. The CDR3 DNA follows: TGTGCCAGCAGCCCCCAAGGGGAATACACTGAAGCTTTCTTT.

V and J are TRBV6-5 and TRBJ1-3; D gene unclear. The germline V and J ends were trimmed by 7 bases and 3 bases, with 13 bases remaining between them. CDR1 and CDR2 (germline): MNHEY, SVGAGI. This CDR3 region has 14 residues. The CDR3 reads CASKSGSRGNTIYF. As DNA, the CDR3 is TGTGCCAGCAAGTCCGGGTCCCGTGGAAACACCATATATTTT.

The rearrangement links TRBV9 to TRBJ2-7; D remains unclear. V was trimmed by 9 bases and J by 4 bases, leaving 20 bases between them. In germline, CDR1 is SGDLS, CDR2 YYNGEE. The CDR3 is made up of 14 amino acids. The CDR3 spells CATRPQVKAYEQYF. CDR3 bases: TGTGCCACCCGACCCCAGGTCAAAGCATACGAGCAGTACTTC. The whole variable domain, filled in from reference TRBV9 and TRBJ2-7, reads DSGVTQTPKHLITATGQRVTLRCSPRSGDLSVYWYQQSLDQGLQFLIQYYNGEERAKGNILERFSAQQFPDLHSELNLSSLELGDSALYFCATRPQVKAYEQYFGPGTRLTVT.

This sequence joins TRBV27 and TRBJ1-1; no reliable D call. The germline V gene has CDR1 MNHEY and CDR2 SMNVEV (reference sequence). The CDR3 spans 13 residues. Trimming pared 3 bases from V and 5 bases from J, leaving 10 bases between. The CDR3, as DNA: TGTGCCAGCAGTTTCGGGAGCCGGACTGAAGCTTTCTTT. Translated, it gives CASSFGSRTEAFF.

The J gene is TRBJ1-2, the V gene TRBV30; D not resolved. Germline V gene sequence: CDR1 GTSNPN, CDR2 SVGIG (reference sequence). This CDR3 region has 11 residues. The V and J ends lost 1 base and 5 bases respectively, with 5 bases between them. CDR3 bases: TGTGCCTGGAGTGACGAATATGGCTACACCTTC. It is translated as CAWSDEYGYTF.

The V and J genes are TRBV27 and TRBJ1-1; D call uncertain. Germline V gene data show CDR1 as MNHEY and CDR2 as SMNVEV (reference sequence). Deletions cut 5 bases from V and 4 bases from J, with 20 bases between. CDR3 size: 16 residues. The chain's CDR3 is CASSPSTGHLATEAFF. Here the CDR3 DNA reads TGTGCCAGCAGTCCTTCGACGGGCCACCTCGCCACTGAAGCTTTCTTT.

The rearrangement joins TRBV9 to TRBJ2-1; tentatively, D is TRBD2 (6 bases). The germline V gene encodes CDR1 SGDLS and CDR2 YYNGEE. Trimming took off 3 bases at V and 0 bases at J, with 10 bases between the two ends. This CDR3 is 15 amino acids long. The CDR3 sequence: CASSATSSSYNEQFF. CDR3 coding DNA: TGTGCCAGCAGCGCGACTAGTTCCTCCTACAATGAGCAGTTCTTC.

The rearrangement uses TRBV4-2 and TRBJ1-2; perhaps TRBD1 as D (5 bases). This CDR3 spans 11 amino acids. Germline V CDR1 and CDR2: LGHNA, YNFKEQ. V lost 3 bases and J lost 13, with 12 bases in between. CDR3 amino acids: CASSHGTLFTF. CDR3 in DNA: TGTGCCAGCAGCCACGGGACTCTATTCACCTTC.

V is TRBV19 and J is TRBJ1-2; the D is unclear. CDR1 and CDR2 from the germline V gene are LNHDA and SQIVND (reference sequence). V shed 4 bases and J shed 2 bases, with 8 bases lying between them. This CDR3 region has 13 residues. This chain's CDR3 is CASSSDGNYGYTF. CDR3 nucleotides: TGTGCCAGTAGTAGCGACGGGAACTATGGCTACACCTTC.